A single TCR beta chain is shown here with its context. No antigen is known for it. These data originate in a study of beta chain features in type 1 diabetes. Across the whole study: The study examined 107,917,701 sorted cells across all samples. Overall study findings and caveats: cDNA sequencing could over-represent cells with high TCR expression. Naive, central memory and Treg TCRB repertoires appeared more alike in patients than in healthy donors.

This CDR3 has 15 amino acids. Trimming removed 6 bases from V and 4 bases from J, with 19 bases in between. Per the germline V gene, CDR1 is KGHSH and CDR2 is LQKENI. The authors reverse transcribed all of the isolated RNA, so sequencing captured expressed TCRB transcripts. Some clones are missing from TCRdb's copy, which holds only in-frame ones; the method was immunoSEQ multiplex PCR. In the table there are approximately 120,000 clones, 40% of which are singletons. This chain uses TRBV18 with TRBJ2-7; D perhaps matches TRBD1 (5 bases). The clonotype was recovered from a woman in her late teens or twenties in good health. Specimen: stem cell memory CD4+ T cells from blood. The CDR3 region is CASSRIARVLYEQYF. In nucleotides, the CDR3 is TGTGCCAGCTCCCGTATCGCCAGGGTGCTGTACGAGCAGTACTTC.